The 15 T cell receptor beta chains presented below share a single source sample, sequenced in a study of regulatory T cells in long-lasting Graves disease. Described time point: newly diagnosed GD, antithyroid drugs for less than 3 months. PBMC RNA served as the TCR library source. In building TCR beta libraries, iRepertoire HTBI primers were used together with Arm-PCR of CDR3 regions. TCRdb re-analysed the multiplex PCR reads in MiXCR, keeping a single row per CDR3 protein. The sample holds 300,000 to 450,000 distinct CDR3 sequences; less than 20% are singletons and the top ten take 22%. Sequencing was performed on peripheral blood mononuclear cells (PBMCs), taken at new diagnosis, from a patient treated with antithyroid drugs. Receptor source: a female donor with Graves disease.

This clonotype has at least ten counts. This chain links TRBV28 with TRBJ2-7; 10 nucleotides agree with TRBD1. Trimming removed 5 bases from V and 3 bases from J; junction bases left unmatched: 10. CDR1 is MDHEN and CDR2 is SYDVKM in the germline V gene. This CDR3 has 16 amino acids. The CDR3 nucleotides read TGTGCCAGCAGTCACTTTCCGGGACAGGGGTGCTACGAGCAGTACTTC. Translating it yields CASSHFPGQGCYEQYF.

This clonotype was counted ten times or more. This chain uses TRBV7-2 with TRBJ2-7; D uncertain. V was shortened by 2 bases and J by 0 bases, with 8 bases between the two germline ends. Germline assignment: CDR1 SGHTA and CDR2 FQGNSA. The CDR3 is made up of 14 amino acids. The CDR3 nucleotides read TGTGCCAGCAGCTTACAACCCCTCTCCTACGAGCAGTACTTC. This translates into CASSLQPLSYEQYF. The full variable domain, in which reference TRBV7-2 and TRBJ2-7 provide the parts outside the CDR3, is GAGVSQSPSNKVTEKGKDVELRCDPISGHTALYWYRQSLGQGLEFLIYFQGNSAPDKSGLPSDRFSAERTGGSVSTLTIQRTQQEDSAVYLCASSLQPLSYEQYFGPGTRLTVT.

This clonotype has ten or more counts. This rearrangement joins TRBV3-1 to TRBJ1-1; D ambiguous. This CDR3 contains 14 residues. With 1 base removed from V and 5 bases from J, the gap between germline ends came to 11 bases. Germline assignment: CDR1 LGHDT and CDR2 YNNKEL (reference sequence). In nucleotides, the CDR3 is TGTGCCAGCAGCCAAGTCGTAGGAGGAACTGAAGCTTTCTTT. It specifies CASSQVVGGTEAFF.

This clonotype was observed a handful of times. The V and J genes are TRBV6-4 and TRBJ2-1, with D possibly TRBD2 on 6 matching bases. V was pared by 0 bases and J by 10 bases, with 16 bases between. CDR1 is MRHNA, CDR2 SNTAGT, per germline. The CDR3 runs to 15 residues. CDR3: CASSDSGLAPGEQFF. Here the CDR3 DNA reads TGTGCCAGCAGTGACTCGGGACTGGCCCCAGGAGAGCAGTTCTTC.

The genes are TRBV20-1 and TRBJ2-5; 9 nucleotides agree with TRBD2. The germline gives CDR1 DFQATT, CDR2 SNEGSKA (reference sequence). The length of the CDR3 is 13 residues. The CDR3 loop is CTVSGRTQETQYF. CDR3 bases: TGCACCGTTAGCGGGAGAACCCAAGAGACCCAGTACTTC.

This clonotype was seen many times. The genes are TRBV6-1 and TRBJ1-4; the match to TRBD1 covers 8 bases. The ends lost 3 bases at V and 6 bases at J; junction bases unmatched: 6. The CDR3 sequence is 15 residues long. Germline V lookup: CDR1 MNHNS, CDR2 SASEGT. The CDR3 DNA follows: TGTGCCAGCAGTGACGCCGGGACAGGCTATGAAAAACTGTTTTTT. Translated: CASSDAGTGYEKLFF.

The chain is built from TRBV19 and TRBJ1-6; unclear D gene. The CDR3 loop spans 13 amino acids. From germline, CDR1 is LNHDA and CDR2 SQIVND (reference sequence). The V end lost 5 bases, the J end lost 9 bases, and 11 bases lay between the germline ends. CDR3 nucleotides: TGTGCCAGTAGTTCGGAGGTTAGTTCACCCCTCCACTTT. It is translated as CASSSEVSSPLHF.

This clonotype was observed at least ten times. The chain is built from TRBV6-9 and TRBJ2-2; 8 bases are a match to TRBD1. The junction had 11 bases not matched to a gene; V was cut back by 3 bases and J by 5 bases. In germline, CDR1 is MNHGY, CDR2 SVAAGI. This CDR3 is 17 amino acids long. Here the CDR3 reads CASSYTGQGAVTGELFF. The CDR3 coding sequence is TGTGCCAGCAGTTACACGGGCCAGGGGGCTGTAACCGGGGAGCTGTTTTTT.

This clonotype was found many times. V is TRBV12-3 or TRBV12-4 and J is TRBJ2-7, with 11 bases aligning to TRBD2. The CDR3 runs 14 residues. V was clipped by 5 bases and J by 4 bases; unmatched bases: 4. This chain's CDR3 is CASSTGTSGYEQYF. The DNA of the CDR3 is TGTGCCAGCAGTACGGGGACTAGCGGTTACGAGCAGTACTTC.

This clonotype was seen repeatedly, ten times or more. V gene TRBV5-1 combines with J gene TRBJ2-7; possibly TRBD2 for D (6 bases). This CDR3 is 15 amino acids long. Trimming stripped 0 bases from V and 3 bases from J, with 13 bases between. Per the germline V gene, CDR1 is SGHRS and CDR2 is YFSETQ. CDR3: CASSLARTGDYEQYF. CDR3 nucleotides: TGCGCCAGCAGCTTGGCCAGGACGGGAGACTACGAGCAGTACTTC.

The chain couples TRBV4-3 to TRBJ2-2, with TRBD2 matching over 9 bases. V trimming: 0 bases; J trimming: 4 bases; junction bases outside the gene matches: 9. Germline CDR1 LGHNA, CDR2 YSLEER. The CDR3 runs to 18 residues. The DNA for the CDR3 is TGCGCCAGCAGCCAAGATCTTTCGCGCGGGAGGGGCACCGGGGAGCTGTTTTTT. Translation: CASSQDLSRGRGTGELFF.

This clonotype was seen many times. The chain couples TRBV7-2 to TRBJ1-5; TRBD1 matches 9 bases. From germline, CDR1 is SGHTA and CDR2 FQGNSA. The CDR3 runs to 15 residues. After removal of 4 bases from V and 6 bases from J, the junction contained 7 bases not matched to a gene. CDR3 bases: TGTGCCAGCAGCTCACAGGGGGCGCTGGGTCAGCCCCAGCATTTT. This sequence encodes CASSSQGALGQPQHF.

This clonotype was found many times. The V and J genes are TRBV7-3 and TRBJ2-1; no clear D. From germline, CDR1 is SGHTA and CDR2 FQGTGA. The CDR3 is 13 residues long. Trimming removed 3 bases at V and 5 bases at J, with 8 bases between. CDR3 nucleotide sequence: TGTGCCAGCAGCTTTATAGACAACAATGAGCAGTTCTTC. Amino acids: CASSFIDNNEQFF.

This clonotype was observed at least ten times. The V gene is TRBV28, the J gene TRBJ1-1; 8 bases fit TRBD1. V shed 5 bases and J 1 base; nucleotides not matched to a gene: 9. The germline gives CDR1 MDHEN, CDR2 SYDVKM. This CDR3 has 16 residues. Here the CDR3 reads CASSPRQGRANTEAFF. The CDR3 DNA sequence: TGTGCCAGCAGTCCCCGACAGGGGAGAGCGAACACTGAAGCTTTCTTT.

This clonotype was recorded a few times. The genes are TRBV5-6 and TRBJ2-5; D remains unclear. Per the germline V gene, CDR1 is SGHDT and CDR2 is YYEEEE. The V gene lost 2 bases and the J gene lost 6 bases, with 11 bases spanning the gap. The CDR3 is 13 amino acids. Here the CDR3 reads CASSLPYPQTQYF. CDR3 DNA: TGTGCCAGCAGCTTACCATACCCCCAGACCCAGTACTTC. The variable domain in full, with the rest retrieved from reference TRBV5-6 and TRBJ2-5, is DAGVTQSPTHLIKTRGQQVTLRCSPKSGHDTVSWYQQALGQGPQFIFQYYEEEERQRGNFPDRFSGHQFPNYSSELNVNALLLGDSALYLCASSLPYPQTQYFGPGTRLLVL.